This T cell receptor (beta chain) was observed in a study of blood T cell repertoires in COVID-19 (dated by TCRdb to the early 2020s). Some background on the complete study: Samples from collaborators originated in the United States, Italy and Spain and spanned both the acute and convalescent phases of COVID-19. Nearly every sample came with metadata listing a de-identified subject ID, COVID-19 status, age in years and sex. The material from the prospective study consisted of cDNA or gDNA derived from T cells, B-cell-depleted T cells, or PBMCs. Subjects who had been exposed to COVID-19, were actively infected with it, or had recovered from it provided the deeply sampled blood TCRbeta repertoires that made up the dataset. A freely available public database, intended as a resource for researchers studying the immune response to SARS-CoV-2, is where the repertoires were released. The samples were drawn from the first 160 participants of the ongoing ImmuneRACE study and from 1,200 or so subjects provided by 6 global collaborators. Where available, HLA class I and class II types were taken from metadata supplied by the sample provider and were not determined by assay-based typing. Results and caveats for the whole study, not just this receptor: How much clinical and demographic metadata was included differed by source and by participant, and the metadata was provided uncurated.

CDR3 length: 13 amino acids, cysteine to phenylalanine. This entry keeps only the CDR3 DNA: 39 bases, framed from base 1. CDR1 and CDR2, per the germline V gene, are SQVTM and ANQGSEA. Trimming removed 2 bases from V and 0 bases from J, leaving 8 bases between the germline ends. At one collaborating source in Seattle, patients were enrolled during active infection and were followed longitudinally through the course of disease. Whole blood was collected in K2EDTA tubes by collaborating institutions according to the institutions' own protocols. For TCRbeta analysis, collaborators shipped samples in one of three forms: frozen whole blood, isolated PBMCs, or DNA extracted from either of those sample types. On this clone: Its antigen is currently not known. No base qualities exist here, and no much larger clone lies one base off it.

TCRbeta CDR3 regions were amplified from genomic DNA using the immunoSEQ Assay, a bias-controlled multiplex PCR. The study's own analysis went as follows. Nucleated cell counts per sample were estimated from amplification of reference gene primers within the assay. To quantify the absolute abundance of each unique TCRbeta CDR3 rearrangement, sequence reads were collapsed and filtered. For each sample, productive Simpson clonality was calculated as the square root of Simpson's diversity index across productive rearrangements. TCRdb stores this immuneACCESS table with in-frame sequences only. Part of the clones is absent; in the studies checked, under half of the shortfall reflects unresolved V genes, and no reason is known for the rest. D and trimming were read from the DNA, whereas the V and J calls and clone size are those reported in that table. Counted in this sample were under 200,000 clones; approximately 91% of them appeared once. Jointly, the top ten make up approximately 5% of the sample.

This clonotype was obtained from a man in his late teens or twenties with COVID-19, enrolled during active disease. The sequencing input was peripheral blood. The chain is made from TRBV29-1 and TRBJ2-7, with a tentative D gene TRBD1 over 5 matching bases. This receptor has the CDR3 CSVESDSSYEQYF. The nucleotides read TGCAGCGTTGAATCCGACAGCTCCTACGAGCAGTACTTC.